The rows below give T cell receptor beta chains drawn from one sample of a study of CD8+CD57+ T cells in acquired aplastic anemia. One entry per CDR3 protein, called by TCRdb with MiXCR from the reads. The sample has about 160,000 distinct CDR3 sequences, 40% to 60% seen once; the top ten hold roughly 30%. The source material was sorted CD4+, CD8+, or CD8+CD57+ T cells (not recorded which) from PBMCs. These receptors originate from a human donor with aplastic anemia. Both conserved end residues are part of each CDR3. Each record gives: J gene, V gene, D gene, clone size, CDR3 DNA, CDR3 protein. D genes are given only for firm matches. Rows may omit the clone size; those that give it use once, few, many or a size class.

J gene: TRBJ2-1
V gene: TRBV15
D gene: TRBD2
clone size: NA
CDR3 DNA: TGTGCCACCAGCAGGGGACTAGCGGGAGCAGATGAGCAGTTCTTC
CDR3 protein: CATSRGLAGADEQFF

J gene: TRBJ2-3
V gene: TRBV5-6
D gene: NA
clone size: many
CDR3 DNA: TGTGCCAGCAGCCCCGCTAGCGTGTCTAGCACAGATACGCAGTATTTT
CDR3 protein: CASSPASVSSTDTQYF

J gene: TRBJ1-2
V gene: TRBV7-2
D gene: NA
clone size: NA
CDR3 DNA: TGTGCCAGCAGACAACAGGCGAATGGCTACACCTTC
CDR3 protein: CASRQQANGYTF

J gene: TRBJ2-7
V gene: TRBV5-6
D gene: TRBD1
clone size: many
CDR3 DNA: TGTGCCAGCAGCTTCTACAGGGGGCTCGAGCAGTACTTC
CDR3 protein: CASSFYRGLEQYF

J gene: TRBJ2-1
V gene: TRBV9
D gene: TRBD1
clone size: NA
CDR3 DNA: TGTGCCAGCAGCCCCCGTTCGACAGGGCATGAGGGGAATGAGCAGTTCTTC
CDR3 protein: CASSPRSTGHEGNEQFF

J gene: TRBJ2-2
V gene: TRBV7-3
D gene: TRBD2
clone size: many
CDR3 DNA: TGTGCCAGCAGCTCACTAGCGGGAAAGAACACCGGGGAGCTGTTTTTT
CDR3 protein: CASSSLAGKNTGELFF

J gene: TRBJ1-2
V gene: TRBV7-9
D gene: NA
clone size: many
CDR3 DNA: TGTGCCAGCAGCTTAAGATATGATGGCTACACCTTC
CDR3 protein: CASSLRYDGYTF

J gene: TRBJ1-2
V gene: TRBV29-1
D gene: TRBD1
clone size: many
CDR3 DNA: TGCAGCGGACAGGGAGATGAAAAAGGCTACACCTTC
CDR3 protein: CSGQGDEKGYTF

J gene: TRBJ2-1
V gene: TRBV9
D gene: TRBD1
clone size: many
CDR3 DNA: TGTGCCAGCAGCGACCCGGGACAGAACAATGAGCAGTTCTTC
CDR3 protein: CASSDPGQNNEQFF

J gene: TRBJ1-3
V gene: TRBV2
D gene: TRBD1
clone size: NA
CDR3 DNA: TGTGCCAGCAGTCGGACAGGGACTGGAAACACCATATATTTT
CDR3 protein: CASSRTGTGNTIYF

J gene: TRBJ2-7
V gene: TRBV2
D gene: TRBD1
clone size: NA
CDR3 DNA: TGTGCCAGCAGTCAGACAGGGTTTAGCTCCTACGAGCAGTACTTC
CDR3 protein: CASSQTGFSSYEQYF

J gene: TRBJ2-7
V gene: TRBV10-3
D gene: TRBD1
clone size: NA
CDR3 DNA: TGTGCCATCAGTGGAACCGGGACAGGGCCTCGGGAGCAGTACTTC
CDR3 protein: CAISGTGTGPREQYF

J gene: TRBJ2-3
V gene: TRBV15
D gene: TRBD2
clone size: many
CDR3 DNA: TGTGCCACCAGCACATTTCGCGGGAGGGGCACAGATACGCAGTATTTT
CDR3 protein: CATSTFRGRGTDTQYF

J gene: TRBJ2-1
V gene: TRBV19
D gene: TRBD2
clone size: many
CDR3 DNA: TGTGCCAGTATATCCCTAGCGGGAGGTGGAAATGAGCAGTTCTTC
CDR3 protein: CASISLAGGGNEQFF

J gene: TRBJ1-2
V gene: TRBV10-3
D gene: NA
clone size: NA
CDR3 DNA: TGTGCCATCAGCCCCCGGCAGGAGCCTTCCTATGGCTACACCTTC
CDR3 protein: CAISPRQEPSYGYTF

J gene: TRBJ2-3
V gene: TRBV12-3/TRBV12-4
D gene: NA
clone size: many
CDR3 DNA: TGTGCCAGCAGTTTAGTAACTCTCGCGGTACTCACAGATACGCAGTATTTT
CDR3 protein: CASSLVTLAVLTDTQYF

J gene: TRBJ2-5
V gene: TRBV2
D gene: TRBD2
clone size: once
CDR3 DNA: TGTGCCAGTTATGGGTCGCTTAATTCGGGGGGGACCCAGTACTTC
CDR3 protein: CASYGSLNSGGTQYF